The present TCR beta chain was sequenced within a study of T cells in Graves' hyperthyroidism and ophthalmopathy. This clonotype appeared many times. Researchers took RNA transcripts and amplified the TCR beta CDR3 regions from them. The HTBI set primed first-round TCR CDR3 RT-PCR. MiXCR, run by TCRdb on the multiplex PCR reads, gives a single entry per CDR3 protein. The table has roughly 350,000 distinct CDR3 sequences, about an eighth seen once. This CDR3 comprises 15 residues. Germline lookup yields CDR1 MDHEN and CDR2 SYDVKM. V was pared by 7 bases and J by 6 bases, with 8 bases of the junction left unmatched.

This chain uses TRBV28 with TRBJ2-5; 13 nucleotides agree with TRBD2. This TCR was sampled from a woman aged 40 to 50 with Graves' ophthalmopathy. The sequenced material came from blood. The CDR3 protein is CASTPGTSGKQTQYF. The DNA for the CDR3 is TGTGCCAGCACCCCCGGGACTAGCGGGAAGCAGACCCAGTACTTC.